These 13 T cell receptor beta chains were all obtained from the same sample, sequenced in a study of shared T cell receptors in the human thymus. Some clones are missing from TCRdb's copy, which holds only in-frame ones; the method was immunoSEQ multiplex PCR. The sample contains some 400,000 clones, 85% to 95% of which appear only once. Specimen: thymocytes. All receptors come from a human donor.

As regards this clone: A junction boundary mismatches the germline segment, possibly from a read error. The genes are TRBV5-6 and TRBJ2-6, with D uncertain. The CDR3 totals 16 residues. Germline CDR1 is SGHDT and CDR2 is YYEEEE. The CDR3 here is CASSLYSVAGANVLTF. The DNA of the CDR3 is TGTGCCAGTAGCTTGTATAGTGTGGCTGGGGCCAACGTCCTGACTTTC.

The chain combines TRBV4-1 with TRBJ2-1; D is unresolved. This CDR3 comprises 16 residues. Between the trimmed V and J ends, which lost 0 bases and 0 bases, there was a span of 9 bases. Germline CDR1 is MGHRA and CDR2 is YSYEKL. DNA of the CDR3: TGCGCCAGCAGCCAAGAGGCGGATAGCTCCTACAATGAGCAGTTCTTC. Amino acid sequence: CASSQEADSSYNEQFF.

The chain is built from TRBV7-9 and TRBJ2-1, with TRBD1 matching over 7 bases. The CDR3 extends over 16 amino acids. From germline, CDR1 is SEHNR and CDR2 FQNEAQ (reference sequence). J gave up 2 bases and V 1 base, and 5 bases lay outside the gene matches. The CDR3 nucleotides read TGTGCCAGCAGCTTAGACGAAACAGGGGCCTACAATGAGCAGTTCTTC. This translates into CASSLDETGAYNEQFF.

The chain is built from TRBV28 and TRBJ1-1, with D perhaps matching TRBD1 (5 bases). Germline V gene lookup returns CDR1 MDHEN and CDR2 SYDVKM. V lost 4 bases and J 3 bases, leaving 21 bases between the germline ends. The CDR3 is 17 residues long. CDR3 sequence reads: CASSSLFERGSDTEAFF. As DNA, the CDR3 is TGTGCCAGCAGTTCTTTGTTCGAACGGGGGTCGGACACTGAAGCTTTCTTT.

The V call is TRBV5-6, the J call TRBJ2-1, with 7 bases matching TRBD1. V trimming: 6 bases; J trimming: 1 base; junction bases outside the gene matches: 7. The CDR3 totals 15 residues. CDR1 SGHDT and CDR2 YYEEEE come from the germline V gene. As DNA, the CDR3 is TGTGCCAGCAAAGGGGGCGAGGATTCCTACAATGAGCAGTTCTTC. Translated: CASKGGEDSYNEQFF.

This clone was observed a few times. The V call is TRBV9, the J call TRBJ2-1; 10 bases are a match to TRBD2. CDR3 length equals 17 residues. The V segment lost 4 bases and the J segment 7 bases; nucleotides outside the gene matches: 14. Germline V gene lookup returns CDR1 SGDLS and CDR2 YYNGEE. CDR3 sequence (DNA): TGTGCCAGCAGCTCAGAACTTAGCGGGAGGCCCCTTAATGAGCAGTTCTTC. Protein product: CASSSELSGRPLNEQFF.

This chain links TRBV7-9 with TRBJ2-7; 11 bases are shared with TRBD2. There are 19 residues in the CDR3. V was clipped by 5 bases and J by 3 bases; unmatched bases: 18. Per the germline V gene, CDR1 is SEHNR and CDR2 is FQNEAQ (reference sequence). CDR3 region: CASSPTGTSGLGGSYEQYF. The CDR3 coding sequence is TGTGCCAGCAGCCCTACCGGGACTAGCGGTCTGGGAGGAAGCTACGAGCAGTACTTC. Supplemented by reference TRBV7-9 and TRBJ2-7, the full variable domain reads DTGVSQNPRHKITKRGQNVTFRCDPISEHNRLYWYRQTLGQGPEFLTYFQNEAQLEKSRLLSDRFSAERPKGSFSTLEIQRTEQGDSAMYLCASSPTGTSGLGGSYEQYFGPGTRLTVT.

This clone was observed once. This rearrangement joins TRBV7-3 to TRBJ2-7; 8 bases fit TRBD1. Germline V gives CDR1 SGHTA, CDR2 FQGTGA. Trimming took 6 bases from V and 5 from J; bases not matched to a gene: 21. The CDR3 consists of 18 residues. The CDR3 here is CASRGSPLPGQEVHEQYF. The CDR3, as DNA: TGTGCCAGCAGGGGTTCCCCGCTTCCGGGACAGGAGGTCCACGAGCAGTACTTC.

This sequence joins TRBV29-1 and TRBJ2-7, with D possibly being TRBD1 (5 bases). The V end lost 4 bases, the J end lost 3 bases, and 13 bases lay between the germline ends. Germline V gene sequence: CDR1 SQVTM, CDR2 ANQGSEA. The CDR3 consists of 13 residues. DNA of the CDR3: TGCAGCGTTGGGGTGGGGCTGGTCTACGAGCAGTACTTC. Translation gives CSVGVGLVYEQYF.

The chain combines TRBV11-2 with TRBJ2-2, with D possibly TRBD2 on 6 matching bases. Trimming left V 5 bases short and J 7 bases short, with 14 bases between. The CDR3 is 14 amino acids. Per germline, CDR1 SGHAT and CDR2 FQNNGV. The CDR3 loop reads CASSAPSEDGELFF. CDR3 sequence (DNA): TGTGCCAGCAGCGCCCCTAGCGAGGACGGGGAGCTGTTTTTT.

The chain carries TRBV5-1 and TRBJ2-2, with D perhaps TRBD1 (5 bases). The V end lost 4 bases, the J end lost 4 bases, and 14 bases lay between the germline ends. Germline CDR1 is SGHRS and CDR2 is YFSETQ. The CDR3 extends over 15 amino acids. CDR3 region: CASSRYQGRTGELFF. In DNA, the CDR3 is TGCGCCAGCAGCCGATATCAGGGTCGCACCGGGGAGCTGTTTTTT.

The sample holds one count of this clone. The chain recombines TRBV28 with TRBJ1-4, with D perhaps matching TRBD1 (5 bases). Germline lookup yields CDR1 MDHEN and CDR2 SYDVKM. The ends were cut back, 1 base at V and 5 bases at J, with 14 bases in the middle. The CDR3 totals 16 residues. CDR3 DNA: TGTGCCAGCAGTTTATTGGGACCTGAGAGAAATGAAAAACTGTTTTTT. Its protein is CASSLLGPERNEKLFF.

This clone was detected once. The rearrangement uses TRBV30 and TRBJ2-2; 7 bases are shared with TRBD1. The V segment lost 4 bases and the J segment 3 bases; nucleotides outside the gene matches: 5. The CDR3 is 14 amino acids. Germline V CDR1 and CDR2: GTSNPN, SVGIG (reference sequence). The CDR3: CAWTEGQHTGELFF. Written as DNA, the CDR3 is TGTGCCTGGACCGAGGGACAGCACACCGGGGAGCTGTTTTTT.